This paragraph reports one T cell receptor (beta chain). This specimen belongs to a study of blood T cell repertoires in COVID-19. Study in general: Samples taken during acute and convalescent COVID-19 were collected in the United States, Italy and Spain. The cDNA or gDNA used as material had been derived from T cells, B-cell-depleted T cells, or PBMCs.

The CDR3 runs to 16 residues. Germline loops: CDR1 LGHDT, CDR2 YNNKEL (reference sequence). The V segment lost 1 base and the J segment 2 bases; nucleotides outside the gene matches: 2. As originally analysed: Amplification with reference gene primers provided the estimates of nucleated cell counts. The table came from immunoSEQ multiplex PCR; TCRdb's copy has only in-frame clones and leaves some out. The DNA gave D and trimming, while V, J and clone size come from that table. Altogether 70,000 or so clones are present, 87% being singletons, with the ten largest covering 25% to 30%. The clonotype comes from a woman of 80 years or more with active or convalescent COVID-19. The chain employs TRBV3-1 (or the pseudogene TRBV3-2) and TRBJ2-2; 9 bases line up with TRBD2. Material: peripheral blood. CDR3 sequence: CASSQGGGANTGELFF. The CDR3, as DNA: TGTGCCAGCAGCCAAGGCGGGGGGGCAAACACCGGGGAGCTGTTTTTT.